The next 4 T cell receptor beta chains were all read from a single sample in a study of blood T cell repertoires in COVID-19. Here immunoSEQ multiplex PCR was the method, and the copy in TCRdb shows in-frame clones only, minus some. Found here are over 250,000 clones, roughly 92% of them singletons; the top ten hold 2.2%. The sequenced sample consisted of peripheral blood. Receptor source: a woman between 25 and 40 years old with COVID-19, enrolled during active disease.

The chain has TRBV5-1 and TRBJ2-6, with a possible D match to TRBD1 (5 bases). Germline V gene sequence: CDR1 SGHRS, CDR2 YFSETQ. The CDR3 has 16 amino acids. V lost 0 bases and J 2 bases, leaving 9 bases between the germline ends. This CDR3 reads CASSLEGAPGANVLTF. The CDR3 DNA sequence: TGCGCCAGCAGCTTGGAAGGGGCCCCTGGGGCCAACGTCCTGACTTTC.

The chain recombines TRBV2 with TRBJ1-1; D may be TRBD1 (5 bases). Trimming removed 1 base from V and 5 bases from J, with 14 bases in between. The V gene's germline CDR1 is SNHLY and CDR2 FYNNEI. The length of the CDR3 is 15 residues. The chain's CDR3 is CASSEVGARWTEAFF. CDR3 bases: TGTGCCAGCAGTGAAGTTGGGGCGCGATGGACTGAAGCTTTCTTT.

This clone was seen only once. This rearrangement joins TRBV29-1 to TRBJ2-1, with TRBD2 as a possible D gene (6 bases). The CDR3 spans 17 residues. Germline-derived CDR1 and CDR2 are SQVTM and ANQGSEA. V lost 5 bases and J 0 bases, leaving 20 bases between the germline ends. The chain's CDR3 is CSVLPVVADSSYNEQFF. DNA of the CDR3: TGCAGCGTTTTACCTGTGGTAGCGGATAGCTCCTACAATGAGCAGTTCTTC.

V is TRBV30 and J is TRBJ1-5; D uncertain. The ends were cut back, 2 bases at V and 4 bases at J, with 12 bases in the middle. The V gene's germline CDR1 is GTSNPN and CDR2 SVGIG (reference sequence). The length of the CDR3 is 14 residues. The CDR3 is CAWSREQTNQPQHF. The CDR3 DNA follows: TGTGCCTGGAGTCGAGAACAGACGAATCAGCCCCAGCATTTT. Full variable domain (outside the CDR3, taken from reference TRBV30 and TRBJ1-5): SQTIHQWPATLVQPVGSPLSLECTVEGTSNPNLYWYRQAAGRGLQLLFYSVGIGQISSEVPQNLSASRPQDRQFILSSKKLLLSDSGFYLCAWSREQTNQPQHFGDGTRLSIL.